A selection of T cell receptor beta chains follows, all from one sample in a study. TCRdb reprocessed the RT-PCR reads with MiXCR, giving one entry per CDR3 protein. The sample consists of about 680,000 distinct CDR3 sequences, 14% of them appearing once. Source material: memory CD4+ T cells from blood. These receptor sequences come from a female donor in good health, serving as a healthy control. The CDR3 runs from the conserved cysteine through the conserved F or W. The order of the fields is J gene, D gene, clone size, V gene, CDR3 DNA, CDR3 protein. The D gene is left open where the match is weak. For some rows the clone size is stated as once, few or many, or as a class when expanded; others skip it.

TRBJ1-1 NA many TRBV12-3/TRBV12-4 TGTGCCAGCAGTTTTAGCGCAGGGTCGGGAACTGAAGCTTTCTTT CASSFSAGSGTEAFF
TRBJ2-5 TRBD2 NA TRBV5-1 TGCGCCAGCAGCTTTACGGGACCTAGCGGGAGGGAAGGGGAGACCCAGTACTTC CASSFTGPSGREGETQYF
TRBJ2-7 NA many TRBV29-1 TGCAGCGTTGAGTCGGAGCTCTCTCCCTACGAGCAGTACTTC CSVESELSPYEQYF
TRBJ2-7 TRBD2 NA TRBV6-5 TGTGCCAGCAGGAGGGGACTATATACCGAGCAGTACTTC CASRRGLYTEQYF
TRBJ2-7 TRBD2 many TRBV12-3/TRBV12-4 TGTGCCAGCAGTGGGACTAGCGGGTACGCTCCCGAGCAGTACTTC CASSGTSGYAPEQYF
TRBJ2-1 TRBD2 NA TRBV12-3/TRBV12-4 TGTGCCAGCAGTTTACGGTCTAGCGGGAGGATTGGGAATGAGCAGTTCTTC CASSLRSSGRIGNEQFF
TRBJ2-2 TRBD2 few TRBV6-2/TRBV6-3 TGTGCCAGTCGACTAGCGTTCGCGAACACCGGGGAGCTGTTTTTT CASRLAFANTGELFF
TRBJ2-3 TRBD2 NA TRBV6-2/TRBV6-3 TGTGCCAGCATGAGCGGGGGTGCATATACGCAGTATTTT CASMSGGAYTQYF
TRBJ1-1 NA few TRBV7-3 TGTGCCAGCAGCGCGCACATGGACACTGAAGCTTTCTTT CASSAHMDTEAFF
TRBJ1-2 NA many TRBV5-5 TGTGCCAGCAGCTTGGAGGGACGGGGGGCCTATGGCTACACCTTC CASSLEGRGAYGYTF
TRBJ1-4 TRBD1 many TRBV7-2 TGTGCCAGCAGCGTCGACAGGGCGGGTGAAAAACTGTTTTTT CASSVDRAGEKLFF
TRBJ2-3 NA many TRBV30 TGTGCCTGGAGTGCGGCAGATACGCAGTATTTT CAWSAADTQYF
TRBJ2-7 TRBD2 few TRBV15 TGTGCCACCAGCAGAGATAAAGGTTTTGAGGGTCTAGGACTAGCGGGGGGCCCATCCTACGAGCAGTACTTC CATSRDKGFEGLGLAGGPSYEQYF
TRBJ1-5 NA few TRBV6-6 TGTGCCAGCAGTTTAGGGGTGGGAGACCGGCCCCAGCATTTT CASSLGVGDRPQHF
TRBJ2-3 TRBD2 NA TRBV4-2 TGTGCCAGCTCACCACTAGCGGGGGATCTGGGCACAGATACGCAGTATTTT CASSPLAGDLGTDTQYF
TRBJ2-1 NA NA TRBV10-3 TGTGCCATCAGTGGGATACGGACAACTGAGCAGTTCTTC CAISGIRTTEQFF
TRBJ2-3 NA few TRBV6-2/TRBV6-3 TGTGCCAGCGGCCCGTTGGGAGATACGCAGTATTTT CASGPLGDTQYF
TRBJ1-4 NA NA TRBV20-1 TGCAGTGCTAGAGCGGCAGGAGGTCTCGAAAGTGAAAAACTGTTTTTT CSARAAGGLESEKLFF
TRBJ2-1 NA NA TRBV27 TGTGCCAGCAGTTTATCCCTAGTTCTGGCCCATGAGCAGTTCTTC CASSLSLVLAHEQFF
TRBJ1-3 TRBD1 NA TRBV12-3/TRBV12-4 TGTGCCAGCAGCCTCTCTTACAGGGGGCTAGGAAACACCATATATTTT CASSLSYRGLGNTIYF
TRBJ2-3 TRBD1 NA TRBV10-3 TGTGCCATCAAAGGGGACAGGGGGCGGGATACGCAGTATTTT CAIKGDRGRDTQYF
TRBJ2-3 TRBD2 many TRBV20-1 TGCAGTGCTAGCGGGCGGGAGGGAGAACGCGTGGATACGCAGTATTTT CSASGREGERVDTQYF
TRBJ1-2 NA NA TRBV18 TGTGCCAGCTCACGATCAAGGGACGAAAACTATGGCTACACCTTC CASSRSRDENYGYTF
TRBJ2-1 TRBD2 NA TRBV7-2 TGTGCCAGCAGCTTGTCGGGGGGGATACACAATGAGCAGTTCTTC CASSLSGGIHNEQFF
TRBJ1-2 NA few TRBV12-3/TRBV12-4 TGTGCCAGCAGTTTATCGGTCTACTATGGCTACACCTTC CASSLSVYYGYTF
TRBJ2-7 TRBD1 once TRBV6-1 TGTGCCAGCAGTACCCCCGGGACAGGGGTCGCCGAGCAGTACTTC CASSTPGTGVAEQYF
TRBJ2-1 NA NA TRBV12-3/TRBV12-4 TGTGCCAGCAGCGGGGGAACTCGAGGGACTGAGCAGTTCTTC CASSGGTRGTEQFF
TRBJ2-3 TRBD2 NA TRBV20-1 TGCAGTGCCAAGACTAGCCCCGCAGATACGCAGTATTTT CSAKTSPADTQYF
TRBJ2-3 NA few TRBV10-3 TGTGCCATCAGTGAGACTAGCCTCCCAGATACGCAGTATTTT CAISETSLPDTQYF
TRBJ1-2 NA many TRBV15 TGTGCCACCAGCACAGACTTACCGGGAAGCTATGGCTACACCTTC CATSTDLPGSYGYTF
TRBJ2-3 NA NA TRBV27 TGTGCCAGCAGTTTACAGGGCAGGGGTACAGATACGCAGTATTTT CASSLQGRGTDTQYF
TRBJ2-1 NA many TRBV9 TGTGCCAGCAGCGCCCGAGGATGGGGAGGCGATGAGCAGTTCTTC CASSARGWGGDEQFF
TRBJ1-1 NA NA TRBV20-1 TGCAGTGCTAGAGTTGGGCCAGCTGAAGCTTTCTTT CSARVGPAEAFF
TRBJ2-3 TRBD2 NA TRBV7-2 TGTGCCAGCAGCTTAGCGGGCCTAGCGGCGGGAGATACGCAGTATTTT CASSLAGLAAGDTQYF
TRBJ2-7 TRBD1 many TRBV4-3 TGCGCCAGCAGCCAAGAGGCAGGGGGTTCCTACGAGCAGTACTTC CASSQEAGGSYEQYF
TRBJ2-5 TRBD2 few TRBV7-9 TGTGCCAGCAGCATTCGTAGGTCTAGCGGGGGACAAGAGACCCAGTACTTC CASSIRRSSGGQETQYF
TRBJ1-6 TRBD1 few TRBV12-3/TRBV12-4 TGTGCCAGCAGGCGAACAGGGGTTAATTCACCCCTCCACTTT CASRRTGVNSPLHF
TRBJ2-7 TRBD2 few TRBV7-2 TGTGCCAGCCAAGCTTACCTAGCGGGAGCCTACGAGCAGTACTTC CASQAYLAGAYEQYF
TRBJ2-3 NA NA TRBV7-2 TGTGCCAGCAGCTTACTCGGACTGCTAAGCACAGATACGCAGTATTTT CASSLLGLLSTDTQYF
TRBJ1-5 NA many TRBV5-5 TGTGCCAGCAGCTTGGTAGGCAGTAGCAATCAGCCCCAGCATTTT CASSLVGSSNQPQHF
TRBJ2-3 TRBD2 NA TRBV29-1 TGCAGTGAAACGGGAGGGCCGACAGATACGCAGTATTTT CSETGGPTDTQYF
TRBJ1-2 NA many TRBV6-5 TGTGCCAGCAGTTACTCGGGGGCGAAGGTCGTAGACTATGGCTACACCTTC CASSYSGAKVVDYGYTF
TRBJ2-4 NA few TRBV2 TGTGCCAGCAGTGAAGGCGACACTAGGAACATTCAGTACTTC CASSEGDTRNIQYF
TRBJ2-7 NA few TRBV20-1 TGCAGTGCCACGGGGGGCATCGAGCAGTACTTC CSATGGIEQYF
TRBJ1-1 TRBD1 NA TRBV3-1 TGTGCCAGCAGCCAAACACAGGGGGTAACTGAAGCTTTCTTT CASSQTQGVTEAFF
TRBJ2-1 NA many TRBV25-1 TGTGCCAGCAGTCTGCATGGGGGAAACAATGAGCAGTTCTTC CASSLHGGNNEQFF